This T cell receptor (beta chain) was retrieved from a study of breast tumors, draining lymph nodes, adjacent tissues. Samples came from axillary lymph nodes draining the breast cancer. This clonotype appeared many times. What it recognizes is unknown. Trimming shortened V by 0 bases and J by 4 bases, and 7 bases separated the two germline ends. This CDR3 contains 14 residues. Germline loops: CDR1 LNHNV, CDR2 YYDKDF (reference sequence). TCRdb passed the multiplex PCR reads through MiXCR, listing each CDR3 protein once. The sample contains a few hundred thousand distinct CDR3 sequences, less than 40% of which appear only once. Study-wide findings and caveats: Luminal-like breast cancer showed significantly greater tumor-nontumor repertoire similarity than basal-like breast cancer did. Data fit most tumor T cells coming from lymph node, expanding in tumor. Compared with lymph nodes, tumors were less diverse; compared with nontumor tissue, more. Tumor T cell lymph node origin was a supported hypothesis, not proven.

The sequence derives from a female donor with breast cancer. Some clones in this sample may be carry-over from other donors' samples. Source material: axillary lymph node tissue. This rearrangement joins TRBV15 to TRBJ1-5; no firm D call. In DNA form, the CDR3 reads TGTGCCACCAGCAGAGATGGACGGAATCAGCCCCAGCATTTT. As protein: CATSRDGRNQPQHF.